Included here is one TCR beta chain sequence, with context. Its target is not known. Produced via immunoSEQ multiplex PCR; TCRdb's table is partial and in-frame only. The sample yields approximately 70,000 clones, about four fifths seen once. The V gene lost 7 bases and the J gene lost 8 bases, with 8 bases spanning the gap. This CDR3 has 9 amino acids. Germline V gives CDR1 SQVTM, CDR2 ANQGSEA. The data were taken from a study of T cell responses to AZD1222 COVID-19 vaccine. Study-level findings and limits: When two AZD1222 doses had been given, Spike-specific TCR breadth and depth rose. Vaccine-related CD4 TCRs covered spike, predominating at 160-218 and 743-854.

The chain has TRBV29-1 and TRBJ1-1; D uncertain. The sequencing here drew on peripheral blood, taken 28 days after the second AZD1222 dose. The receptor's source is an adult who received the AZD1222 COVID-19 vaccine. DNA of the CDR3: TGCAGCGGGATTCCGGAAGCTTTCTTT. It is translated as CSGIPEAFF.